The source of this T cell receptor beta chain is a study of control samples from healthy donors and cancer patients. This table comes from immunoSEQ multiplex PCR, and its TCRdb copy is limited to in-frame clones, with some not included. The data show 140,000 to 150,000 clones, roughly 93% seen once. Concerning this clone itself: The same CDR3 can be traced to other DNA sequences in this sample.

CDR3 length equals 15 residues. The junction had 10 bases not matched to a gene; V was cut back by 3 bases and J by 8 bases. From germline, CDR1 is SGHTS and CDR2 YDEGEE. This rearrangement joins TRBV5-8 to TRBJ1-4, with 7 bases matching TRBD1. Material for sequencing was blood. This receptor was obtained from a man younger than 35 in good health. CDR3 sequence (DNA): TGTGCCAGCAGCTGGGGACAGATCAGTTCGGAAAAACTGTTTTTT. Its protein is CASSWGQISSEKLFF.